This T cell receptor beta chain is from a study of T-cell memory formation after mild COVID-19. Background on the study: Clustering of TCRs was largely donor specific.

TCR alpha and TCR beta cDNA libraries with sample barcodes and UMIs came from 5'RACE using constant-segment primers. TCRdb reprocessed the 5' RACE reads with MiXCR, giving one entry per CDR3 protein. Of some 82,000 distinct CDR3 sequences listed, 9.5% to 15% were seen once; the top ten hold 35% to 50%. Of note for this clonotype: Its antigen remains unidentified.

Study observations and caveats: Memory from before infection featured some responding clones, which suggests cross-reactive memory joined. Contracting clones, day 15 to 85, had balanced CD4/CD8, and later expanders favored CD4+.

Germline V CDR1 and CDR2: SGHAT, FQNNGV. Trimming removed 5 bases at V and 4 bases at J, with 21 bases between. The CDR3 extends over 17 amino acids. This chain links TRBV11-2 with TRBJ2-1; D tentatively fits TRBD1 or TRBD2 (6 bases each). Sequencing used PBMCs or a T cell subset sorted from them (not recorded which). This receptor was obtained from a man aged 18-30 years who had mild COVID-19 (a few samples of this study predate the infection). Cell type and time point are not known. The CDR3 protein is CASSARGGRGRYNEQFF. CDR3 coding DNA: TGTGCCAGCAGCGCCCGAGGGGGGCGGGGACGGTACAATGAGCAGTTCTTC.